The next 6 T cell receptor beta chains were all read from a single sample in a study of shared clonotypes between healthy human individuals (dated by TCRdb to 2020 to 2022). The library was built by means of the immunoSEQ multiplex PCR assay. What TCRdb holds here is the immuneACCESS table cut down to in-frame rearrangements. Part of the clones is not present; checked against another copy, under half of the missing clones reflect an unresolved V gene, and the others are unexplained. Present in this sample are some 1,900,000 clones, about 95% of which were seen just once. Jointly, the top ten make up roughly 1.2% of the sample. CD8 naive samples were obtained by positive selection for CCR7 among CD45RO-negative cells, yielding a CD45RA+CCR7+ population from which TemRA cells were excluded. Sequenced sample: naive CD8+ T cells sorted from blood. Sample cell subset or site, as interpreted from the label and publication: CD45RA+CCR7+. These receptors originate from a young man in good health.

The gene calls are TRBV2 and TRBJ2-5; a weak D match, TRBD1 (5 bases). Looked up from germline, CDR1 is SNHLY and CDR2 is FYNNEI. Trimming pared 7 bases from V and 0 bases from J, leaving 15 bases between. The CDR3 has 15 amino acids. CDR3 coding DNA: TGTGCCAGCACCCAAAGGGGCCAGAACCAAGAGACCCAGTACTTC. It translates to CASTQRGQNQETQYF.

As concerns this clone: The same CDR3 also results from other DNA sequences found in this sample. This chain uses TRBV6-5 with TRBJ1-1; D remains ambiguous. The length of the CDR3 is 13 residues. Germline CDR1 is MNHEY and CDR2 is SVGAGI. The V gene lost 3 bases and the J gene lost 1 base, with 6 bases spanning the gap. The CDR3 DNA reads TGTGCCAGCAGTTATTGGGGGAACACTGAAGCTTTCTTT. Residues: CASSYWGNTEAFF.

The chain joins TRBV10-3 to TRBJ2-2; TRBD2 matches at 7 bases. The CDR3 extends over 14 amino acids. Germline CDR1 is ENHRY and CDR2 is SYGVKD. The V and J ends lost 10 bases and 1 base, in that order; junction bases with no gene match: 6. The CDR3 protein is CATTWGGNTGELFF. The CDR3 DNA reads TGTGCCACCACCTGGGGGGGGAACACCGGGGAGCTGTTTTTT.

The CDR3 bases are TGTGCCAGCAGTTTAGTTGGTGGGAGTAGCAATCAGCCCCAGCATTTT. It encodes CASSLVGGSSNQPQHF. The chain uses TRBV27 and TRBJ1-5; D is ambiguous. The CDR3 extends over 16 amino acids. Germline loops: CDR1 MNHEY, CDR2 SMNVEV (reference sequence). V lost 2 bases, J lost 0 bases, and 11 bases lay in between.

The J gene is TRBJ2-5, the V gene TRBV11-2; 13 nucleotides line up with TRBD2. The CDR3 runs to 17 residues. V gave up 0 bases and J gave up 4 bases; unmatched junction bases: 5. The V gene's germline CDR1 is SGHAT and CDR2 FQNNGV. The CDR3 sequence is CASSLELAGGPSETQYF. In DNA, the CDR3 is TGTGCCAGCAGCTTAGAACTAGCGGGAGGGCCGTCAGAGACCCAGTACTTC. The complete variable domain, with remaining parts taken from reference TRBV11-2 and TRBJ2-5, reads EAGVAQSPRYKIIEKRQSVAFWCNPISGHATLYWYQQILGQGPKLLIQFQNNGVVDDSQLPKDRFSAERLKGVDSTLKIQPAKLEDSAVYLCASSLELAGGPSETQYFGPGTRLLVL.

The CDR3 nucleotides read TGTGCCAGCAGCTTGATAACGGGTAGTGGCTATGGCTACACCTTC. Translation: CASSLITGSGYGYTF. V gene TRBV5-8 combines with J gene TRBJ1-2; D is uncertain. Trimming took off 1 base at V and 4 bases at J, with 14 bases between the two ends. Germline CDR1 reads SGHTS; CDR2 reads YDEGEE. The CDR3 totals 15 residues.